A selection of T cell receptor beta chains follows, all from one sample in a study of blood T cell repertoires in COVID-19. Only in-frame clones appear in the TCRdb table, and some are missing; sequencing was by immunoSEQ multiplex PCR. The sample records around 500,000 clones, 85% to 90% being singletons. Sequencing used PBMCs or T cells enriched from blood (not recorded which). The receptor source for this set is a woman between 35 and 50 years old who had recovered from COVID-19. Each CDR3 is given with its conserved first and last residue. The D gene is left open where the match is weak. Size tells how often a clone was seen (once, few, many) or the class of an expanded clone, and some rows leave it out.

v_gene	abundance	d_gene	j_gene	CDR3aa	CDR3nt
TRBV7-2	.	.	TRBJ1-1	CASAPRGNTEAFF	TGTGCCAGCGCCCCCCGGGGGAACACTGAAGCTTTCTTT
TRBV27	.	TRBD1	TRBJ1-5	CASSLGQGSNQPQHF	TGTGCCAGCAGTTTAGGACAGGGAAGCAATCAGCCCCAGCATTTT
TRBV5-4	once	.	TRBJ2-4	CASSLVPGGINIQYF	TGTGCCAGCAGCTTGGTGCCTGGGGGCATAAACATTCAGTACTTC
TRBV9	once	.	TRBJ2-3	CASSLSGSRTDTQYF	TGTGCCAGCAGTCTGTCAGGGTCGCGCACAGATACGCAGTATTTT
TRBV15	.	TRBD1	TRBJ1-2	CATSRDSDRDLGGYTF	TGTGCCACCAGCAGAGATAGTGACAGGGACTTGGGTGGCTACACCTTC
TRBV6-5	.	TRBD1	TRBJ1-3	CASRGQGSSGNTIYF	TGTGCCAGCAGAGGACAGGGCAGCTCTGGAAACACCATATATTTT
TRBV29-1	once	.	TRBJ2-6	CSVDRSSGANVLTF	TGCAGCGTTGACAGGTCCTCTGGGGCCAACGTCCTGACTTTC
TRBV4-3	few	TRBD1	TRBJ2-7	CASSQAGTGGGPAYEQYF	TGCGCCAGCAGCCAAGCAGGGACAGGGGGCGGACCAGCCTACGAGCAGTACTTC
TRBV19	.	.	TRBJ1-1	CASSTPPSYSTEAFF	TGTGCCAGTAGTACACCCCCCAGTTACAGCACTGAAGCTTTCTTT
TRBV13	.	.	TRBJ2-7	CASSPRWGRTGTYEQYF	TGTGCCAGCAGCCCCCGATGGGGGAGGACAGGAACCTACGAGCAGTACTTC
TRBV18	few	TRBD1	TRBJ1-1	CASSRTGQTEAFF	TGTGCCAGCTCCAGGACAGGACAAACTGAAGCTTTCTTT
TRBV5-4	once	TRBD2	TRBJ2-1	CASSLRGGPYNEQFF	TGTGCCAGCAGCTTGAGGGGAGGGCCCTACAATGAGCAGTTCTTC
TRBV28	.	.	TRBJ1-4	CASSRTGQPLNEKLFF	TGTGCCAGCAGCCGAACCGGACAGCCTCTTAATGAAAAACTGTTTTTT
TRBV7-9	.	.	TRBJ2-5	CASSSQKETQYF	TGTGCCAGCAGCTCACAAAAAGAGACCCAGTACTTC
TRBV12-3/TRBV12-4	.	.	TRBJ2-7	CASSLRGYEQYF	TGTGCCAGCAGTTTAAGGGGTTACGAGCAGTACTTC
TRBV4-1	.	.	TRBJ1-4	CASSQVLRDRLGEKLFF	TGCGCCAGCAGCCAAGTTCTGAGGGATAGGCTGGGGGAAAAACTGTTTTTT
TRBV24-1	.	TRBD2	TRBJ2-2	CATSAIPGLAGSGELFF	TGTGCCACCAGTGCCATCCCGGGACTAGCGGGATCCGGGGAGCTGTTTTTT
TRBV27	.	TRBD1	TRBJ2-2	CASSLSIGGTGRIGELFF	TGTGCCAGCAGTTTATCAATTGGTGGGACAGGGAGGATCGGGGAGCTGTTTTTT
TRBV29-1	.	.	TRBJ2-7	CSVERGQLGEQYF	TGCAGCGTTGAAAGGGGTCAGTTAGGCGAGCAGTACTTC
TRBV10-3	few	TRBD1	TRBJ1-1	CAITEQGVGTEAFF	TGTGCCATCACCGAACAGGGGGTAGGGACTGAAGCTTTCTTT
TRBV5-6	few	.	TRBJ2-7	CASSWRTPAGSYEQYF	TGTGCCAGCAGCTGGAGGACGCCGGCGGGCTCCTACGAGCAGTACTTC
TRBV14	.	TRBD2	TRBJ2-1	CASSRTSGSSYNEQFF	TGTGCCAGCAGCAGAACTAGCGGGAGCTCCTACAATGAGCAGTTCTTC
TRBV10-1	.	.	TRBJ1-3	CASSGDISGNTIYF	TGCGCCAGCAGTGGAGACATCTCTGGAAACACCATATATTTT
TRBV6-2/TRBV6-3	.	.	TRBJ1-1	CASSYSKGVLNTEAFF	TGTGCCAGCAGTTACTCGAAAGGGGTCCTGAACACTGAAGCTTTCTTT
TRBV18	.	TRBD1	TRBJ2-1	CASTIRQGSYNEQFF	TGTGCCAGCACCATTAGACAGGGGTCCTACAATGAGCAGTTCTTC
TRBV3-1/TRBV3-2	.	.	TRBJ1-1	CASSQEAGNTEAFF	TGTGCCAGCAGCCAAGAGGCGGGGAACACTGAAGCTTTCTTT
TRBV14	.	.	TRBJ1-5	CASSIQGLGQPQHF	TGTGCCAGCAGCATACAGGGTCTAGGGCAGCCCCAGCATTTT
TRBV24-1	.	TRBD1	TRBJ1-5	CATSDGTGAQHF	TGTGCCACCAGTGATGGGACAGGGGCCCAGCATTTT
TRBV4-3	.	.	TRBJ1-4	CASSQERQRGEKLFF	TGCGCCAGCAGCCAAGAGAGGCAGCGGGGGGAAAAACTGTTTTTT
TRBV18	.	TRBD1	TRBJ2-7	CASSQKTGAWRDEQYF	TGTGCCAGCTCGCAAAAGACAGGGGCGTGGAGGGACGAGCAGTACTTC
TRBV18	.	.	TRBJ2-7	CASSPAGFSYEQYF	TGTGCCAGCTCACCTGCGGGTTTTTCCTACGAGCAGTACTTC
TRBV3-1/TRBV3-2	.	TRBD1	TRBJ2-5	CASSRGGHPRGETQYF	TGTGCCAGCAGTCGTGGGGGACATCCCAGGGGGGAGACCCAGTACTTC
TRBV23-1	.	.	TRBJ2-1	CASSPLTGDNEQFF	TGCGCCAGCAGTCCCCTGACAGGAGACAATGAGCAGTTCTTC
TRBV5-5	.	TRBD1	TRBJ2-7	CASSSGGNSYEQYF	TGTGCCAGCAGCTCAGGGGGAAATTCCTACGAGCAGTACTTC
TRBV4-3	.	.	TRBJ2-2	CASSQVGAGELFF	TGCGCCAGCAGCCAAGTCGGGGCCGGGGAGCTGTTTTTT
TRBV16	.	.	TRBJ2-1	CASSQQKTGNYNEQFF	TGTGCCAGCAGCCAACAAAAGACCGGGAACTACAATGAGCAGTTCTTC
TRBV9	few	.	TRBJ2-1	CASSSREPEQFF	TGTGCCAGCAGCTCCCGGGAACCTGAGCAGTTCTTC
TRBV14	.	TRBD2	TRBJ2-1	CASSLRTSGRVYEQFF	TGTGCCAGCAGCCTGCGGACTAGCGGGAGAGTATATGAGCAGTTCTTC
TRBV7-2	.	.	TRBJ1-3	CASSLALGGSDGNTIYF	TGTGCCAGCAGCCTAGCTTTAGGGGGTTCTGACGGAAACACCATATATTTT
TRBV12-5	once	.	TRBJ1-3	CASGFGPSGNTIYF	TGTGCTAGTGGTTTTGGGCCCTCTGGAAACACCATATATTTT
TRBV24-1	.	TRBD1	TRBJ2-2	CATSPPGQYTGELFF	TGTGCCACCAGTCCTCCGGGACAGTACACCGGGGAGCTGTTTTTT
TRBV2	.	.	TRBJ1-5	CASSAAGGNQPQHF	TGTGCCAGCAGTGCAGCGGGGGGTAATCAGCCCCAGCATTTT
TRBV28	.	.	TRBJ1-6	CASSFQGWGNSPLHF	TGTGCCAGCAGTTTCCAGGGCTGGGGTAATTCACCCCTCCACTTT
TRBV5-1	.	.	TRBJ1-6	CASSLTGSPLHF	TGCGCCAGCAGCTTGACGGGTTCACCCCTCCACTTT
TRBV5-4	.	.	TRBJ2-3	CASSLRGFPTDTQYF	TGTGCCAGCAGCTTGAGGGGGTTTCCGACAGATACGCAGTATTTT
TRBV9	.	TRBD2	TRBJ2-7	CASSVALAGEEQYF	TGTGCCAGCAGCGTAGCCCTAGCGGGAGAAGAGCAGTACTTC
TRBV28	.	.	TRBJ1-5	CASSFWGLRVYSNQPQHF	TGTGCCAGCAGTTTTTGGGGTTTGAGGGTTTATAGCAATCAGCCCCAGCATTTT
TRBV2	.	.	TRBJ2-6	CASSARDKSSGANVLTF	TGTGCCAGCAGTGCCCGGGACAAGAGCTCTGGGGCCAACGTCCTGACTTTC
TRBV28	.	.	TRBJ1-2	CASSLIAAPYGYTF	TGTGCCAGCAGTTTGATAGCAGCCCCCTATGGCTACACCTTC
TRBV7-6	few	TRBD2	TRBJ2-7	CASSRSGGNPEQYF	TGTGCCAGCAGCCGTAGCGGGGGAAACCCGGAGCAGTACTTC
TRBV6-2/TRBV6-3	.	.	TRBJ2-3	CASSQARGTQYF	TGTGCCAGCAGTCAAGCCCGAGGGACGCAGTATTTT
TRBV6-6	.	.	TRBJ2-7	CASRLGGAGPGNEQYF	TGTGCCAGCAGACTAGGGGGCGCGGGACCGGGGAACGAGCAGTACTTC
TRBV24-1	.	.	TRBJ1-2	CATSDEDSGNYGYTF	TGTGCCACCAGTGATGAAGATTCAGGCAACTATGGCTACACCTTC
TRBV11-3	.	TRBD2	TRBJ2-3	CASSSPLAGGTDTQYF	TGTGCCAGCAGCTCACCCTTAGCGGGAGGTACAGATACGCAGTATTTT
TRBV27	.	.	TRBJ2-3	CASSLSQAGTDTQYF	TGTGCCAGCAGTTTATCACAGGCTGGCACAGATACGCAGTATTTT
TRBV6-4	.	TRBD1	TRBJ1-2	CASSDPDRGTYGYTF	TGTGCCAGCAGTGACCCTGACAGGGGGACCTATGGCTACACCTTC
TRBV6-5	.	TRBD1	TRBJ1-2	CASSSGQALYGYTF	TGTGCCAGCAGTTCGGGACAGGCCCTATATGGCTACACCTTC